This T cell receptor beta chain originates from a study of response to subunit inactivated influenza vaccine. Findings and caveats of the study: Authors suggested each seasonal flu vaccination may recruit only limited numbers of new T cells.

One entry per CDR3 protein, called by TCRdb with MiXCR from the RT-PCR reads. There are about 480,000 distinct CDR3 sequences in the sample; about 25% occur only once, and under 2.5% lies in the top ten. Points on this clonotype: The target antigen is unknown.

Germline CDR1 is SQVTM and CDR2 is ANQGSEA. The junction had 6 bases not matched to a gene; V was cut back by 7 bases and J by 4 bases. The CDR3 is 12 residues long. The rearrangement links TRBV29-1 to TRBJ1-2, with 7 bases fitting TRBD1. This sequence was found in a man aged 45-65 years who received an inactivated influenza vaccine. This sample comprised CD4+ T cells sorted from PBMCs, obtained less than 6 days after vaccination. DNA of the CDR3: TGCAGCGATGACAGGGTGCGCTATGGCTACACCTTC. Its translation: CSDDRVRYGYTF.